These T cell receptor beta chains were read from a single sample in a study of blood T cell repertoires in COVID-19. Data came from immunoSEQ multiplex PCR; TCRdb stores just in-frame clones and leaves some out. The sample yields 310,000 or so clones, roughly 83% seen once. The specimen sequenced was peripheral blood. The receptors originated from a woman in her 50s with acute or convalescent COVID-19. Each CDR3 is given with its conserved first and last residue. D genes are given only for firm matches. The listing skips clone size in some rows; elsewhere it reads once, few, many or a size class.

len	d_gene	j_gene	v_gene	abundance	CDR3nt	CDR3aa
13	.	TRBJ2-5	TRBV5-1	.	TGCGCCAGCAGCTTCGCAGGCTTAGGGACCCAGTACTTC	CASSFAGLGTQYF
15	.	TRBJ2-1	TRBV28	.	TGTGCCAGCAGTTTCGGAGGGGGCTCTTCCAATGAGCAGTTCTTC	CASSFGGGSSNEQFF
16	.	TRBJ2-4	TRBV6-2/TRBV6-3	.	TGTGCCAGCAGTTACTCTCGGACGGGGTACAAAAACATTCAGTACTTC	CASSYSRTGYKNIQYF
16	.	TRBJ1-4	TRBV5-6	.	TGTGCCAGCAGCTTAAGGAGGCTTGCAACTAATGAAAAACTGTTTTTT	CASSLRRLATNEKLFF
14	.	TRBJ1-4	TRBV6-5	.	TGTGCCAGCAGACAACAGGGCACTAATGAAAAACTGTTTTTT	CASRQQGTNEKLFF
17	.	TRBJ1-1	TRBV5-4	.	TGTGCCACCCATCCCCGGGACACTTATCCTGGGAACACTGAAGCTTTCTTT	CATHPRDTYPGNTEAFF
13	TRBD1	TRBJ1-2	TRBV9	.	TGTGCCAGCAGCGCCTGGGACAGGGGCCCCTTAACCTTC	CASSAWDRGPLTF
11	.	TRBJ2-7	TRBV28	.	TGTGCCAGCGGCAGGGGTTACGAGCAGTACTTC	CASGRGYEQYF
14	.	TRBJ2-1	TRBV6-5	.	TGTGCCAGCAGTTACTTGAGTTCAAGAAATGAGCAGTTCTTC	CASSYLSSRNEQFF
13	.	TRBJ1-3	TRBV30	.	TGTGCCTGGGATCGGGGGGCCGGCGGCACCATATATTTT	CAWDRGAGGTIYF
14	TRBD1	TRBJ1-4	TRBV6-5	.	TGTGCCAGCGCCCAGGGGGCAGTGCAAGGAAAACTGTTTTTT	CASAQGAVQGKLFF
14	.	TRBJ1-2	TRBV7-2	few	TGTGCCAGCAGCCCTCCCGGAGTGATCTATGGCTACACCTTC	CASSPPGVIYGYTF
15	.	TRBJ1-2	TRBV28	.	TGTGCCAGCAGTTCGACAGAGCTAATGGTTTATGGCTACACCTTC	CASSSTELMVYGYTF
19	TRBD2	TRBJ2-1	TRBV2	.	TGTGCCAGCAGCCTAGCGGGAGGTGTATTAGTGGTGTCCTACAATGAGCAGTTCTTC	CASSLAGGVLVVSYNEQFF
14	.	TRBJ2-7	TRBV10-2	.	TGCGCCAGCAGTGCGCTGAACAGGGACTACGAGCAGTACTTC	CASSALNRDYEQYF
15	TRBD2	TRBJ2-1	TRBV5-1	few	TGCGCCAGCACCCGTACTAGCGGGAGTTACAATGAGCAGTTCTTC	CASTRTSGSYNEQFF
13	.	TRBJ1-2	TRBV5-1	few	TGCGCCAGCAGCCCCGAATTGGGGGGGACGGGGACCTTC	CASSPELGGTGTF